This TCR beta chain was captured by sequencing in a study of CD8 T cells in ankylosing spondylitis. Study outcomes and limitations: Reported data indicate significant enrichment of disease-linked clones within matched ankylosing spondylitis synovial fluid. For ankylosing spondylitis blood, a TCR beta motif of fewer than 10 highly homologous variants appeared characteristic.

V was clipped by 5 bases and J by 4 bases; unmatched bases: 13. The CDR3 is made up of 16 amino acids. Looked up from germline, CDR1 is SEHNR and CDR2 is FQNEAQ (reference sequence). With respect to this clonotype: Its antigen is not identified.

It was by quantitative 5'-RACE with molecular barcodes that TCR beta libraries were made. MiXCR was run by TCRdb on the 5' RACE reads, yielding one entry per CDR3 protein. The data show more than 100,000 distinct CDR3 sequences, 15% to 20% seen once. This receptor was taken from a male donor with ankylosing spondylitis. The gene calls are TRBV7-9 and TRBJ2-5, with 7 bases that match TRBD1. Material: blood, either unsorted or a sorted T cell fraction (not recorded which). The CDR3: CASSPQTGSGVETQYF. The CDR3 DNA sequence: TGTGCCAGCAGCCCTCAGACAGGGTCAGGGGTAGAGACCCAGTACTTC. Full variable domain (missing parts from reference TRBV7-9 and TRBJ2-5): DTGVSQNPRHKITKRGQNVTFRCDPISEHNRLYWYRQTLGQGPEFLTYFQNEAQLEKSRLLSDRFSAERPKGSFSTLEIQRTEQGDSAMYLCASSPQTGSGVETQYFGPGTRLLVL.